Listed below are T cell receptor beta chains from one sample, sequenced in a study of shared clonotypes between healthy human individuals. Profiled with immunoSEQ multiplex PCR; TCRdb holds only in-frame clones, not every one. This sample has some 2.4 million clones, with roughly 93% found just once. The sample taken for sequencing was naive CD4+ T cells from PBMCs. These receptor sequences come from a man between 18 and 29 years old in good health. Some clones in this sample may be carry-over from other donors' samples. The CDR3 runs from the conserved cysteine through the conserved F or W. The order of the fields is D gene, J gene, V gene, clone size, CDR3 DNA, CDR3 protein. A D gene is named only where the DNA matches it firmly. The size of a clone is reported for some rows only, either as once, few or many, or as a class for expanded clones.

.	TRBJ2-7	TRBV27	.	TGTCTCGCCCGGGCTATGGGGGGCTACGAGCAGTACTTC	CLARAMGGYEQYF
TRBD1	TRBJ2-7	TRBV7-9	.	TGTGCCAGCAGCCCCTGGGGACAGGACTACGAGCAGTACTTC	CASSPWGQDYEQYF
.	TRBJ2-7	TRBV5-1	.	TGCGCCAGCAGCCACAACTCGGGGGCCCCCTACGAGCAGTACTTC	CASSHNSGAPYEQYF
TRBD1	TRBJ1-1	TRBV25-1	.	TGTGCCAGCAGGCAGACAGGGACGTACACTGAAGCTTTCTTT	CASRQTGTYTEAFF
.	TRBJ2-7	TRBV6-5	.	TGTGCCAGCGCCGACAGGATGACCTACGAGCAGTACTTC	CASADRMTYEQYF
.	TRBJ1-4	TRBV30	.	TGTGCCTGGAGTGTACGGGGGGGTCCGGAAAAACTGTTTTTT	CAWSVRGGPEKLFF
.	TRBJ2-1	TRBV27	once	TGTGCCAGCAGCTCCCCGAGGGGGGAGCAGTTCTTC	CASSSPRGEQFF
.	TRBJ1-1	TRBV7-9	.	TGTGCCAGCAGCTTCGTGGAGACCGAAGCTTTCTTT	CASSFVETEAFF
.	TRBJ2-1	TRBV28	.	TGTGCCAGCAGATCGAGCAGGGGGGGCAATGAGCAGTTCTTC	CASRSSRGGNEQFF
TRBD1	TRBJ2-7	TRBV27	.	TGTGCCAGCAGTCTTGACAGGGCGGTCCGTTACGAGCAGTACTTC	CASSLDRAVRYEQYF
.	TRBJ2-2	TRBV2	few	TGTGCCAGCAGTGATGATGGATTCGGGGAGCTGTTTTTT	CASSDDGFGELFF
.	TRBJ1-3	TRBV28	.	TGTGCCACCTCCCTCGGGGGGACACCAACTACTGGAAACACCATATATTTT	CATSLGGTPTTGNTIYF
.	TRBJ1-2	TRBV28	.	TGTGCCAGCGGTTCGGCCTCGACTTACGGCTACACCTTC	CASGSASTYGYTF
.	TRBJ1-3	TRBV7-8	.	TGTGCCAGCAGCTGGGGGGGATTCTCTGGAAACACCATATATTTT	CASSWGGFSGNTIYF
.	TRBJ2-7	TRBV11-3	.	TGTGCCAGCAGGGGACCCGAGGACGAGCAGTACTTC	CASRGPEDEQYF
.	TRBJ1-2	TRBV7-2	once	TGTGCCAGCAGCTTAGTTCGGGGGAGCTATGGCTACACCTTC	CASSLVRGSYGYTF
.	TRBJ1-5	TRBV20-1	few	TGCAGGGCGAGCAATCAGCCCCAGCATTTT	CRASNQPQHF
.	TRBJ2-7	TRBV5-1	once	TGCGCCAGCAGCCCCTCCTCAGGTTCGGCCGAGCAGTACTTC	CASSPSSGSAEQYF
.	TRBJ2-1	TRBV28	.	TGTGCCAGCAGTTTAGTGGGTGGCTACAATGAGCAGTTCTTC	CASSLVGGYNEQFF
.	TRBJ1-2	TRBV19	.	TGTGCCAGTAGTGGGTATGGCTACACCTTC	CASSGYGYTF
.	TRBJ2-1	TRBV10-3	.	TGTGCCATCAGTGATGGGGGACGGCGGTCCAATGAGCAGTTCTTC	CAISDGGRRSNEQFF
.	TRBJ2-3	TRBV25-1	.	TGTGCCAGCAGTGCCAGGGGCTCTAGCACAGATACGCAGTATTTT	CASSARGSSTDTQYF
.	TRBJ1-1	TRBV5-1	.	TGCGCCAGCAGCTTCGGGGACGGCTTGGACACTGAAGCTTTCTTT	CASSFGDGLDTEAFF
.	TRBJ2-1	TRBV5-4	once	TGTGCCAGCAGCCCGGACCCTAAGAACAATGAGCAGTTCTTC	CASSPDPKNNEQFF
.	TRBJ2-5	TRBV19	.	TGTGCCAGTAGTAAGGGGCGACTAGTAATACAAGAGACCCAGTACTTC	CASSKGRLVIQETQYF